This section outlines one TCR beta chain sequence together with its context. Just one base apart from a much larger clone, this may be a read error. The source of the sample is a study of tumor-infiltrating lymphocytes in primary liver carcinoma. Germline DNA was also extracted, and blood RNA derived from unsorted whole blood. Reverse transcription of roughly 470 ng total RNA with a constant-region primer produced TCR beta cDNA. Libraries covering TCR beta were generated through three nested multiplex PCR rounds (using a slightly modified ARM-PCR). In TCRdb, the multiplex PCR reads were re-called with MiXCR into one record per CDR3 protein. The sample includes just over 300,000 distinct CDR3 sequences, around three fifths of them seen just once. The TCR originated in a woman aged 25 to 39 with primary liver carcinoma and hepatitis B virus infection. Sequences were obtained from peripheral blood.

The CDR3 nucleotides read TGTGCCAGCAGGGGACAGTCCTCTGGGGTCAACGTCCTGACTTTC. Its translation: CASRGQSSGVNVLTF. The V and J genes are TRBV6-5 and TRBJ2-6, with TRBD1 matching 7 bases. The germline V gene has CDR1 MNHEY and CDR2 SVGAGI. The CDR3 is made up of 15 amino acids.